This record looks at one TCR beta chain sequence and its context. It has no known antigen specificity. No much larger clonotype is one base removed from it; base qualities were not supplied. From its cysteine to its phenylalanine, the CDR3 spans 14 amino acids. Only the CDR3 DNA stays, 42 bases, in frame from base 1. CDR1 and CDR2, per the germline V gene (reference sequence), are LNHDA and SQIVND. V is cut by 10 bases and J by 4 bases, and the space between the germline ends is 19 bases. This specimen's time point label, per the study, means: before trial treatment. Donors were enrolled in RACIN, a single-arm phase I dose-escalation trial combining nivolumab, ipilimumab, aspirin, low-dose cyclophosphamide and low-dose radiotherapy. Patients were eligible if they had advanced solid tumors that were TIL-negative. The data were produced on an Illumina HiSeq 2500. Superscript III and a set of TRAV- and TRBV-specific primers were used to synthesize first-strand cDNA, so that both TCRalpha and TCRbeta chains were covered. TCRs were amplified with Phusion for approximately 19 PCR cycles using a constant-region primer together with the adapter attached to the V primers. Amplification of the isolated mRNA was done with the MessageAmp II aRNA Amplification Kit, which involved a roughly 15-hour in vitro transcription at 37 degrees C. mRNA for TCR sequencing was isolated with the Dynabeads mRNA DIRECT Purification Kit. A second roughly 27-cycle Phusion PCR added indexed Illumina adapters, and products were purified with AMPure XP beads. Per the authors' processing: Using custom Perl scripts, TCR sequences that encoded the same protein were pooled, out-of-frame sequences were dropped, and the abundance of each clonotype was calculated. Any TCR sequence backed by just one read was left out of the analysis. Among the metrics used to describe the repertoires were Shannon entropy, Gini index, clonality, richness, and the frequency of TCRs shared between repertoires. The public reads were reanalyzed by TCRdb: fastp trimming at Q25, MiXCR alignment, in-frame beta chains only. Rows are unified per CDR3 protein, each entry keeping the most common DNA and genes. The V and J calls reflect TCRdb's pipeline rather than the authors' work. Counted in this sample were tens of thousands of distinct CDR3 sequences; roughly a sixth of them appeared once. The top ten clones comprise roughly 2.8% of the sample.

The data belong to a study of low-dose radiotherapy and immunotherapy resistance in tumors (dated 2022 in TCRdb). Turning to the overall study: In Cohort 1, each fraction delivered 0.5 Gy every 2 weeks, and the prescribed total PTV dose was 6.5 Gy. In Cohort 2, 1 Gy per fraction was delivered every two weeks, for a total of 13 Gy over 26 weeks. Nivolumab was administered intravenously as a 240 mg flat dose every two weeks, and ipilimumab was administered intravenously at 1 mg/kg every six weeks. Cyclophosphamide 200 mg/m2 was given intravenously every two weeks, one day before each radiation and immunotherapy administration. Starting on cycle 1 day 1, patients took 300 mg of aspirin by mouth once daily for four cycles. Randomization of trial participants into treatment groups was not performed. Eight patients were included in the translational analysis, namely three from the first dose cohort plus the first five from the second dose cohort.

The clonotype originates from a male donor with prostate cancer. The chain is made from TRBV19 and TRBJ1-2, with no confidently assigned D gene. This sample comprised PBMCs, obtained before treatment. The CDR3 here reads CATESGRQAYGYTF. The DNA sequence is given as TGTGCCACCGAGTCGGGTCGGCAGGCCTATGGCTACACCTTC.